Listed here are 22 T cell receptor beta chains from one sample, sequenced in a study of blood T cells in healthy people across ages. Combining a sample-barcoded 5' primer with a J-beta primer mix, a second PCR ran for roughly 7 to 12 cycles. Each CDR3 protein is one row after TCRdb ran MiXCR on the 5' RACE reads. The sample has 1.5 million or so distinct CDR3 sequences, approximately 39% seen once. Sequencing was done on a sample of blood. These TCRs come from a woman aged 18-29 years in good health.

The chain recombines TRBV3-1 with TRBJ2-1, with D tentatively TRBD2 (5 bases). The V gene's germline CDR1 is LGHDT and CDR2 YNNKEL (reference sequence). This CDR3 has 15 residues. The ends were cut back, 4 bases at V and 4 bases at J, with 14 bases in the middle. CDR3: CASSPNRREYNEQFF. The CDR3, as DNA: TGTGCCAGCAGCCCTAACCGTCGGGAATACAATGAGCAGTTCTTC.

This clonotype was picked up one time. The CDR3 bases are TGTGCCAGCAGTGAAGAGGGTCTAGCGGGACCCAATGAGCAGTTCTTC. The encoded protein is CASSEEGLAGPNEQFF. This chain connects TRBV25-1 to TRBJ2-1; TRBD2 aligns across 9 bases. There are 16 residues in the CDR3. CDR1 MGHDK and CDR2 SYGVNS come from the germline V gene. After removal of 2 bases from V and 6 bases from J, the junction contained 8 bases not matched to a gene.

The V and J genes are TRBV27 and TRBJ1-5; the D gene is possibly TRBD1 (5 bases). Per germline, CDR1 MNHEY and CDR2 SMNVEV (reference sequence). Trimming took off 4 bases at V and 0 bases at J, with 22 bases between the two ends. The CDR3 runs 19 residues. CDR3 sequence (DNA): TGTGCCAGCAGTTACCGGAGGGGTCCGCTCCGATATAGCAATCAGCCCCAGCATTTT. Residues: CASSYRRGPLRYSNQPQHF.

This clonotype was detected only a few times. The chain couples TRBV27 to TRBJ2-4; tentative D call: TRBD1 (6 bases). Germline V lookup: CDR1 MNHEY, CDR2 SMNVEV (reference sequence). This CDR3 is 14 amino acids long. Trimming removed 5 bases from V and 4 bases from J, with 12 bases in between. The chain's CDR3 is CASSPDRPKNIQYF. DNA of the CDR3: TGTGCCAGCAGTCCTGACAGGCCGAAAAACATTCAGTACTTC.

This chain uses TRBV4-1 with TRBJ1-2; 11 positions match TRBD1. From germline, CDR1 is MGHRA and CDR2 YSYEKL. The V segment lost 0 bases and the J segment 4 bases; nucleotides outside the gene matches: 10. CDR3 size: 18 residues. The CDR3 loop reads CASSQDHSGQGVGYGYTF. CDR3 DNA sequence: TGCGCCAGCAGCCAAGATCATTCGGGACAGGGGGTTGGCTATGGCTACACCTTC.

The rearrangement links TRBV28 to TRBJ2-7; D perhaps matches TRBD2 (5 bases). The CDR3 contains 15 residues. The germline gives CDR1 MDHEN, CDR2 SYDVKM. Between the trimmed V and J ends, which lost 5 bases and 3 bases, there was a span of 17 bases. The CDR3 DNA is TGTGCCAGCAGTCGTATCGGACGGGGTAACTACGAGCAGTACTTC. Translating it yields CASSRIGRGNYEQYF.

As for this clonotype: A read error may be the cause here, since a much bigger clone is one base away. V usage is TRBV29-1 and J usage is TRBJ2-5, with 9 bases fitting TRBD1. V was clipped by 7 bases and J by 11 bases; unmatched bases: 14. Germline-derived CDR1 and CDR2 are SQVTM and ANQGSEA. The CDR3 is made up of 13 amino acids. In DNA form, the CDR3 reads TGCAGCGGAAAACAGGGGGCGAACAATGAGCAGTACTTC. This encodes CSGKQGANNEQYF.

This clonotype was counted ten times or more. This chain's CDR3 is CASSFGRNEKLFF. DNA for the CDR3: TGTGCCAGCAGCTTCGGAAGAAATGAAAAACTGTTTTTT. The chain recombines TRBV7-2 with TRBJ1-4; D is unresolved. Trimming took 3 bases from V and 5 from J, leaving 7 bases between them. This CDR3 spans 13 amino acids. Per germline, CDR1 SGHTA and CDR2 FQGNSA.

V usage is TRBV6-5 and J usage is TRBJ1-1; D perhaps matches TRBD1 (6 bases). Deletions cut 6 bases from V and 6 bases from J, with 17 bases between. The germline V gene has CDR1 MNHEY and CDR2 SVGAGI. The CDR3 runs 14 residues. Here the CDR3 reads CASRARDTYAEAFF. Here the CDR3 DNA reads TGTGCCAGCAGAGCTCGGGACACTTACGCTGAAGCTTTCTTT.

This clonotype occurred once. The chain has TRBV7-2 and TRBJ2-1; 8 nucleotides match TRBD2. Germline V lookup: CDR1 SGHTA, CDR2 FQGNSA. J was trimmed by 9 bases and V by 8 bases; bases with no gene match: 15. CDR3 length: 15 amino acids. The CDR3 loop is CTSRGLGGLGGEQFF. CDR3 in DNA: TGTACCAGCCGCGGTCTAGGGGGACTAGGGGGTGAGCAGTTCTTC.

The V gene is TRBV10-3, the J gene TRBJ1-1; D uncertain. The V gene's germline CDR1 is ENHRY and CDR2 SYGVKD. V was cut by 0 bases and J by 3 bases, with 14 bases left in between. This CDR3 region has 16 residues. In nucleotides, the CDR3 is TGTGCCATCAGTGAGTCTAGTCAGGCGGCGTACACTGAAGCTTTCTTT. Its protein product is CAISESSQAAYTEAFF.

The chain employs TRBV9 and TRBJ2-1; D unclear. The germline V gene has CDR1 SGDLS and CDR2 YYNGEE. The length of the CDR3 is 14 residues. Trimming cost V 2 bases and J 9 bases, with 15 bases left between them. As DNA, the CDR3 is TGTGCCAGCAGCGTCCTCGGAAGTGTAGGTGAGCAGTTCTTC. This encodes CASSVLGSVGEQFF.

The V gene is TRBV10-2, the J gene TRBJ1-4, with 8 bases aligning to TRBD1. In germline, CDR1 is WSHSY, CDR2 SAAADI. The trim removed 6 bases at V and 6 bases at J, leaving 6 bases unmatched. The CDR3 has 14 amino acids. CDR3 bases: TGCGCCAGCAGGGACAGGGAAGTGGATGAAAAACTGTTTTTT. Translating it yields CASRDREVDEKLFF.

This clonotype has only a few counts. The CDR3 region is CSASRDRGQETQYF. CDR3 sequence (DNA): TGCAGTGCGTCGAGGGACAGGGGCCAAGAGACCCAGTACTTC. This chain connects TRBV20-1 to TRBJ2-5, with 10 bases matching TRBD1. CDR1 is DFQATT and CDR2 is SNEGSKA in the germline V gene (reference sequence). J lost 1 base, V lost 6 bases, and 5 bases had no gene match. CDR3 length equals 14 residues.

The rearrangement joins TRBV5-1 to TRBJ2-3; D uncertain. This CDR3 region has 16 residues. Germline V gene sequence: CDR1 SGHRS, CDR2 YFSETQ. V dropped 4 bases and J dropped 0 bases, with 15 bases sitting between them. CDR3 residues: CASSPTLAPSTDTQYF. CDR3 nucleotide sequence: TGCGCCAGCAGCCCTACTTTGGCTCCTAGCACAGATACGCAGTATTTT.

For the CDR3, the DNA is TGTGCCTGGAGCCTTACGGGCTCCGAGCAGTACTTC. This gives the protein CAWSLTGSEQYF. V and J are TRBV30 and TRBJ2-5; D is uncertain. The J call may be incorrect, as the DNA end agrees better with TRBJ2-7. Germline V gene lookup returns CDR1 GTSNPN and CDR2 SVGIG (reference sequence). The CDR3 loop spans 12 amino acids.

V is TRBV9 and J is TRBJ1-2; TRBD1 aligns across 12 bases. With 4 bases clipped from V and 3 bases from J, the junction kept 7 bases outside the gene matches. Germline CDR1 is SGDLS and CDR2 is YYNGEE. The length of the CDR3 is 16 residues. CDR3 protein: CASSKGTGGPYYGYTF. The CDR3 DNA follows: TGTGCCAGCAGCAAAGGGACAGGGGGCCCCTACTATGGCTACACCTTC.

The chain joins TRBV4-1 to TRBJ1-2; D is perhaps TRBD1 (5 bases). Trimming stripped 1 base from V and 0 bases from J, with 12 bases between. Germline V gene lookup returns CDR1 MGHRA and CDR2 YSYEKL. The CDR3 covers 16 residues. CDR3 sequence (DNA): TGCGCCAGCAGCCAAGGCCCGGGGCGAGCTAACTATGGCTACACCTTC. It translates to CASSQGPGRANYGYTF.

This clonotype was found a few times. V and J are TRBV2 and TRBJ2-6; unclear D gene. V lost 7 bases, J lost 4 bases, and 14 bases lay in between. Germline V gene sequence: CDR1 SNHLY, CDR2 FYNNEI. The CDR3 has 15 residues. CDR3 DNA sequence: TGTGCCAGCACCCCCTCTAGGGTCGGGGCCAACGTCCTGACTTTC. Its protein product is CASTPSRVGANVLTF.

CDR3 loop: CASSPGQGRLGTDTQYF. DNA for the CDR3: TGTGCCAGCTCCCCGGGACAGGGAAGATTGGGCACAGATACGCAGTATTTT. The chain is built from TRBV18 and TRBJ2-3, with 9 bases that match TRBD1. Germline CDR1 and CDR2: KGHSH and LQKENI. The ends lost 6 bases at V and 1 base at J; junction bases unmatched: 11. The CDR3 has 17 amino acids.

This chain connects TRBV7-2 to TRBJ1-6; D ambiguous. The CDR3 consists of 13 residues. CDR1 SGHTA and CDR2 FQGNSA come from the germline V gene. The V end lost 3 bases, the J end lost 9 bases, and 9 bases lay between the germline ends. Here the CDR3 DNA reads TGTGCCAGCAGCTTGGTGGTAGGTTCACCCCTCCACTTT. Residues: CASSLVVGSPLHF.

This chain links TRBV9 with TRBJ1-2; perhaps TRBD1 as D (6 bases). Germline loops: CDR1 SGDLS, CDR2 YYNGEE. The CDR3 consists of 15 residues. With 0 bases removed from V and 1 base from J, the gap between germline ends came to 10 bases. The CDR3 coding sequence is TGTGCCAGCAGCGTAGATACAGGGATTAACTATGGCTACACCTTC. Its translation: CASSVDTGINYGYTF.